What follows describes a single T cell receptor beta chain. Its antigen remains undetermined. Base qualities are not recorded, but no much larger clone differs from it by a single base. TCRbeta CDR3 regions were amplified from genomic DNA by means of the immunoSEQ Assay, a bias-controlled multiplex PCR. In the paper's pipeline: Nucleated cell counts per sample were estimated from amplification of reference gene primers within the assay. To quantify the absolute abundance of each unique TCRbeta CDR3 rearrangement, sequence reads were collapsed and filtered. Productive Simpson clonality was computed per sample as the square root of Simpson's diversity index over productive rearrangements. TCRdb retrieved this table from immuneACCESS and kept in-frame rearrangements only. Not all clones are present; in checked studies, unresolved V genes account for under half, and no reason is known for the remainder. V, J and clone size derive from that table, while D and trimming were established from the DNA sequence. For this sample there are roughly 34,000 clones; 85% to 95% appear just once. Roughly 42% of the sample belongs to the ten largest clones.

The sample belongs to a study of blood T cell repertoires in COVID-19 (dated by TCRdb to the early 2020s). Looking at the study overall: Samples from collaborators originated in the United States, Italy and Spain and spanned both the acute and convalescent phases of COVID-19. The prospective study material was composed of cDNA or gDNA derived from T cells, B-cell-depleted T cells, or PBMCs. Deeply sampled blood TCRbeta repertoires from subjects exposed to, actively infected with, or recovered from COVID-19 were included in the dataset. A freely available public database, intended as a resource for researchers studying the immune response to SARS-CoV-2, is where the repertoires were released. The samples were drawn from two sources: the first 160 participants of the ongoing ImmuneRACE study, and 1,254 subjects contributed by 6 global collaborators. The sample metadata nearly always contained a de-identified subject ID, COVID-19 status, age in years and sex. Where available, HLA class I and class II types were obtained from metadata supplied by the sample provider rather than from assay-based typing. Summary of the overall study and its limitations: Clinical and demographic metadata were provided uncurated, with the amount varying by source and participant.

Whole blood was collected in K2EDTA tubes by collaborating institutions according to the institutions' own protocols. For TCRbeta analysis, collaborators shipped samples as frozen whole blood, isolated PBMCs, or DNA extracted from either of those sample types. V is shortened by 4 bases, J by 2 bases, and the region joining them spans 13 bases. The germline V gene yields SGHRS for CDR1 and YFSETQ for CDR2. From its cysteine to its phenylalanine, the CDR3 spans 15 amino acids. The read is trimmed to its CDR3 DNA, 45 bases read in frame from base 1. Recombination connected TRBV5-1 to TRBJ1-5, with no confidently assigned D gene. This sequence originates from a man aged 55 to 70 with active or convalescent COVID-19. The sample taken for sequencing was peripheral blood. In nucleotide form, the sequence is TGCGCCAGCAGCCCTGACGCGGGTGGCAATCAGCCCCAGCATTTT. It codes for CASSPDAGGNQPQHF.